This T cell receptor beta chain was identified during a study of vaccination and CD4 T cells after COVID-19. For the study at large: Median time from COVID diagnosis to post-COVID sampling was approximately 3.5 months (35 to 161).

Treatment meaning: roughly nine-day PBMC culture with coronavirus spike peptide pools or control peptides (ViraFEST assay). Cultured CD4+ T cell DNA underwent sequencing with the Oncomine TCR Beta short-read assay. In this case, cultured CD4+ T cells provided the extracted genomic DNA. MiXCR was run by TCRdb on the PCR reads, yielding one entry per CDR3 protein. The sample lists around 20,000 distinct CDR3 sequences; 45% to 50% were seen once. About this clonotype: As yet, its antigen is unknown.

The CDR3 sequence is 17 residues long. V dropped 2 bases and J dropped 4 bases, with 22 bases sitting between them. The germline V gene has CDR1 DFQATT and CDR2 SNEGSKA (reference sequence). The chain combines TRBV20-1 with TRBJ2-3; D is uncertain. This receptor was identified in a human donor with COVID-19. The sequencing sample was made of cultured CD4+ T cells from blood. The CDR3 is CSARLLDASAKADTQYF. CDR3 coding DNA: TGCAGTGCTAGACTCTTGGACGCCTCGGCCAAGGCAGATACGCAGTATTTT.